This note documents a single TCR beta chain sequence. Its antigen is as yet unknown. These data are taken from a study of T cells expressing NK-cell markers. At the level of the study: Repertoire data for TCR beta were derived from sorted T cells (CD3+CD56+NKG2C+, CD3+CD56+NKG2C- and CD3+CD56-NKG2C+).

TCRdb reprocessed the 5' RACE reads; each CDR3 protein has one entry and no DNA is given. This sample carries some 390,000 distinct CDR3 sequences, with approximately 11% going to the ten biggest clones. Findings and caveats of the study: The CD3+CD56-NKG2C+ fraction of a handful of donors was likewise dominated by these clonotypes.

Sequenced sample: blood T cells: a sorted CD56 or NKG2C T cell subset, CD4+ or CD8+ T cells, or bulk PBMC T cells (not recorded which). This TCR was recovered from a woman in her 50s in good health.

CDR3 region: CASSSRPLGASGSSYEQYF. The V gene is TRBV11-2, the J gene TRBJ2-7; checking the TCRdb D call of TRBD2 is not possible without DNA. The CDR3 loop spans 19 amino acids. Per germline, CDR1 SGHAT and CDR2 FQNNGV.